The TCR beta chain described here comes from a study of regulatory T cells in long-lasting Graves disease. For TCR beta, libraries came from iRepertoire HTBI primers and Arm-PCR of CDR3 regions. Original analysis: Detected in the samples were around 62 TRBV and over 11 TRBJ segments. TCRdb used MiXCR to reprocess the multiplex PCR reads, holding one entry per CDR3 protein. TCRdb, not the original authors, processed these V and J calls. The data contain about 470,000 distinct CDR3 sequences, under 25% of them singletons. The time point: persistent/refractory GD, antithyroid drugs over 5 years with positive TRAb. Generation of the TCR library employed RNA extracted from PBMCs. Patients were from an endocrinology department in Xi'an, China. Germline assignment: CDR1 MGHDK and CDR2 SYGVNS. The CDR3 extends over 13 amino acids. V was clipped by 6 bases and J by 4 bases, with 12 bases between them.

This chain connects TRBV25-1 to TRBJ1-1; D remains unclear. This sequence originates from a female donor with Graves disease. The sequencing here drew on peripheral blood mononuclear cells (PBMCs), taken when the disease was refractory, from a patient treated with antithyroid drugs. The CDR3 DNA sequence: TGTGCCAGCAGCGAAGGGTGGCGCACTGAAGCTTTCTTT. Protein: CASSEGWRTEAFF.